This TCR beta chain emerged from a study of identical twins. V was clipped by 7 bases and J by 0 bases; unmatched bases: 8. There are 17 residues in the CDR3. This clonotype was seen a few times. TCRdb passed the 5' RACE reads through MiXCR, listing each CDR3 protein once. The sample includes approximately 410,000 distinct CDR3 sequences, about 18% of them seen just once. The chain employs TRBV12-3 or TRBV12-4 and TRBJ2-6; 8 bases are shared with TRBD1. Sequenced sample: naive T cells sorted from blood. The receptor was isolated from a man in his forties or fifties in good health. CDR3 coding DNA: TGTGCCAGCAAGCAGACAGGGGCGATCTCTGGGGCCAACGTCCTGACTTTC. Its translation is CASKQTGAISGANVLTF.